A single T cell receptor (beta chain) is shown here with its context. This CDR3 is built from 17 residues. Losses at the gene ends were 7 bases for V and 6 bases for J; bases not matched to a gene: 17. In germline, CDR1 is MGHRA, CDR2 YSYEKL. The data originate from a study of CD8 T cells in Susac syndrome. CD8+ and CD4+ blood T cells underwent TCR beta sequencing. After extraction with the RNeasy kit, about 0.5 to 1 ug of the RNA was reverse transcribed using random hexamers. Amplification of TCR beta CDR3 spanned 54 Vbeta and 13 Jbeta via immunoSEQ multiplex PCR. MiXCR, applied by TCRdb to the immunoSEQ multiplex PCR reads, yields one record per CDR3 protein. Of about 140,000 distinct CDR3 sequences in the sample, approximately 94% were seen once.

The sequenced sample consisted of CD4+ T cells from PBMCs. J is TRBJ1-1 and V is TRBV4-1, with 10 nucleotides matching TRBD1. This clonotype was obtained from a human donor in good health. The CDR3 reads CASTLWGDRGGGAEAFF. The CDR3 DNA is TGCGCCAGCACCCTTTGGGGGGACAGGGGCGGTGGGGCTGAAGCTTTCTTT.